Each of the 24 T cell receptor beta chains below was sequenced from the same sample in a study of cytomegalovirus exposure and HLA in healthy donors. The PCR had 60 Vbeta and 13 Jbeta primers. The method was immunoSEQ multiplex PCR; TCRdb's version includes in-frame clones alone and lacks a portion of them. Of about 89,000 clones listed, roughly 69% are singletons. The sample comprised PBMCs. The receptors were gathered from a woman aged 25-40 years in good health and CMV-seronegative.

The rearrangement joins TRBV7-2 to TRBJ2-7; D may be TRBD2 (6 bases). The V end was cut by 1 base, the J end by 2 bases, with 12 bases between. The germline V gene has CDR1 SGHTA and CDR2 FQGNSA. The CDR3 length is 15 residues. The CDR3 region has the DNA TGTGCCAGCAGCTTAGGACTAGGAAGAACCTACGAGCAGTACTTC. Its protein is CASSLGLGRTYEQYF.

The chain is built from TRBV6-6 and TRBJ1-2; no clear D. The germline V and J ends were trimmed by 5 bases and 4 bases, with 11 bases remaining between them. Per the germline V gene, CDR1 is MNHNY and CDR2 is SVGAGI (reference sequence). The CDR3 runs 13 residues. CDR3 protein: CASSPRETYGYTF. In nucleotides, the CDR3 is TGTGCCAGCAGTCCCCGCGAAACCTATGGCTACACCTTC.

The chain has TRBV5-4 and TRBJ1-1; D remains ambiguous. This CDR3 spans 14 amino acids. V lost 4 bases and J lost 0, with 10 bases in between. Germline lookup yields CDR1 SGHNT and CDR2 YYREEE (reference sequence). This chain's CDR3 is CASSKEAVNTEAFF. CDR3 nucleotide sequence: TGTGCCAGCAGCAAGGAGGCGGTGAACACTGAAGCTTTCTTT.

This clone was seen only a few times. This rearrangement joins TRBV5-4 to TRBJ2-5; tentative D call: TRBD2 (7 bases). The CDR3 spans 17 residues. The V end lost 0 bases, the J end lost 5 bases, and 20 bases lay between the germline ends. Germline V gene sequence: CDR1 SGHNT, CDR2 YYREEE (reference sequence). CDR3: CASSLAIGGRSRETQYF. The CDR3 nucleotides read TGTGCCAGCAGCTTGGCCATCGGGGGGCGGTCAAGGGAGACCCAGTACTTC. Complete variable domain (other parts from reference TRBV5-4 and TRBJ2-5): ETGVTQSPTHLIKTRGQQVTLRCSSQSGHNTVSWYQQALGQGPQFIFQYYREEENGRGNFPPRFSGLQFPNYSSELNVNALELDDSALYLCASSLAIGGRSRETQYFGPGTRLLVL.

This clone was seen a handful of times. CDR3 amino acids: CASSDQQGTGEQYF. The CDR3 DNA reads TGCGCCAGCAGTGACCAACAGGGGACTGGCGAGCAGTACTTC. J is TRBJ2-7 and V is TRBV10-1, with D perhaps TRBD1 (7 bases). V gave up 3 bases and J gave up 6 bases, with 15 bases separating them. The CDR3 loop spans 14 amino acids. Per the germline V gene, CDR1 is WNHNN and CDR2 is SYGVQD (reference sequence).

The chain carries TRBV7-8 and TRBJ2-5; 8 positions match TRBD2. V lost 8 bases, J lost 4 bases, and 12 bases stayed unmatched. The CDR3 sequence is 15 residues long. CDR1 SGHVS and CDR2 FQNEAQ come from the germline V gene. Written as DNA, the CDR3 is TGTGCCAGCGGAATAGCCAGCGGGAGCCGAGAGACCCAGTACTTC. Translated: CASGIASGSRETQYF.

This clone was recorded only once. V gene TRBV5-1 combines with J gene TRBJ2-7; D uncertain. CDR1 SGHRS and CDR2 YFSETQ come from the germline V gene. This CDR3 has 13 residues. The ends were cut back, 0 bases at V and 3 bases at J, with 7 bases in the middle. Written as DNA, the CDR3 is TGCGCCAGCAGCTTGGAAACTGACTACGAGCAGTACTTC. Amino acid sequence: CASSLETDYEQYF.

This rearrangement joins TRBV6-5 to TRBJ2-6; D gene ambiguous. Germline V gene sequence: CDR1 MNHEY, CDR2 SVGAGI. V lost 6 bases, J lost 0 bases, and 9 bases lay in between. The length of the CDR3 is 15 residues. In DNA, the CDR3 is TGTGCCAGCAGGCGCCCAAGCTCTGGGGCCAACGTCCTGACTTTC. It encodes CASRRPSSGANVLTF.

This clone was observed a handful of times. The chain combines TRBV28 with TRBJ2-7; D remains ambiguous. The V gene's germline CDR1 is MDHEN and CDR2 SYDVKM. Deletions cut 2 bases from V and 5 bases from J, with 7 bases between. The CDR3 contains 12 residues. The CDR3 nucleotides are TGTGCCAGCAGTTTAGCGTCGGACGAGCAGTACTTC. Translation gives CASSLASDEQYF.

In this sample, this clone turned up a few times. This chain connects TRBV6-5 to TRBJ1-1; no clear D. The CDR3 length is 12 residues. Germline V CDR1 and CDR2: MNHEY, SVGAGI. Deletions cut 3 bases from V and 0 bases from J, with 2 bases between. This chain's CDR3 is CASSYMNTEAFF. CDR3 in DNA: TGTGCCAGCAGTTATATGAACACTGAAGCTTTCTTT.

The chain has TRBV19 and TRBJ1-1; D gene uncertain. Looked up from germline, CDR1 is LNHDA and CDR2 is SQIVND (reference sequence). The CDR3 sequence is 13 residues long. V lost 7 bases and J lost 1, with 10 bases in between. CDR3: CASTWESNTEAFF. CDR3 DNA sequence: TGTGCCAGTACTTGGGAGTCGAACACTGAAGCTTTCTTT.

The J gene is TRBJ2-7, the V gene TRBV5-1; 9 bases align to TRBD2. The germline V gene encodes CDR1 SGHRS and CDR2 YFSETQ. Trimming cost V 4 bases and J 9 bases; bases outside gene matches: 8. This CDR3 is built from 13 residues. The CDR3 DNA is TGCGCCAGCAGCGGCGGGAGGGCCGAACGGCAGTACTTC. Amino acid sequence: CASSGGRAERQYF.

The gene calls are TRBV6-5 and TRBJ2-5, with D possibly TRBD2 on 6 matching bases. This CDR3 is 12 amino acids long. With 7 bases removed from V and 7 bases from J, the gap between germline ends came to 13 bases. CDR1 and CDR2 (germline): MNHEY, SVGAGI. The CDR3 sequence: CASTLGGGTQYF. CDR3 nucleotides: TGTGCCAGCACTCTCGGGGGAGGGACCCAGTACTTC.

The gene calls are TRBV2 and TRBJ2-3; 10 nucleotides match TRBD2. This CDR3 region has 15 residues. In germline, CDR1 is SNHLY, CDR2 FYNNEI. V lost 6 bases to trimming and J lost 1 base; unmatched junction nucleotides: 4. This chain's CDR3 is CASRLTSGGTDTQYF. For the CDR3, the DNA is TGTGCCAGCAGACTCACTAGCGGGGGCACAGATACGCAGTATTTT.

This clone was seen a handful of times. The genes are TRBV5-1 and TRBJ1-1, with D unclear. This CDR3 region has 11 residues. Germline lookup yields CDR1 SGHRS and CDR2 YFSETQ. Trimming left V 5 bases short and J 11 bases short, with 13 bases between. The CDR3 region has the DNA TGCGCCAGCAGAGTTGAGGGCTTGGCTTTCTTT. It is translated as CASRVEGLAFF.

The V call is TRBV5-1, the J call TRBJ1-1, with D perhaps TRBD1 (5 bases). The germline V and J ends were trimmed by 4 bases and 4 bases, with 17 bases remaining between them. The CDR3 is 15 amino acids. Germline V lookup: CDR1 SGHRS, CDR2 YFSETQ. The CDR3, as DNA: TGCGCCAGCAGCCGCGGTACAGGCTCGGGCACTGAAGCTTTCTTT. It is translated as CASSRGTGSGTEAFF.

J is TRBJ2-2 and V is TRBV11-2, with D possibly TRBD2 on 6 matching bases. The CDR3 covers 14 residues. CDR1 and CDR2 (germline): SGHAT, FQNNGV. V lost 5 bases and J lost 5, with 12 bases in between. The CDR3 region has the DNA TGTGCCAGCAGCCCCGGGAGTTATACCGGGGAGCTGTTTTTT. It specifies CASSPGSYTGELFF.

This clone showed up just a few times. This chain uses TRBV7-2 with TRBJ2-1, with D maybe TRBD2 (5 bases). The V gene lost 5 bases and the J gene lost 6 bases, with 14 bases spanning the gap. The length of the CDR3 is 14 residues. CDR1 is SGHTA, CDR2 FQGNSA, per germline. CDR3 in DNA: TGTGCCAGCAGCCCGCCGAGCGGCTCCAATGAGCAGTTCTTC. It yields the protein CASSPPSGSNEQFF.

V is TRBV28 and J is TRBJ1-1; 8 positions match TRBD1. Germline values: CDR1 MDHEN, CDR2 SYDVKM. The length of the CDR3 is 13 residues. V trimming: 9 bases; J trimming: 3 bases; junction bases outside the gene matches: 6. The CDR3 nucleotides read TGTGCCAGTAACAGGGGGAGGGACACTGAAGCTTTCTTT. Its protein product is CASNRGRDTEAFF.

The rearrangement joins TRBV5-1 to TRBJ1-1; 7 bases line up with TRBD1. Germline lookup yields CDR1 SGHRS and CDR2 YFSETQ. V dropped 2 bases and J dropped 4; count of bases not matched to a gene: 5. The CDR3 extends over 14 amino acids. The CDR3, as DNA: TGCGCCAGCAGCTTAAAACAGGGGAGCACTGAAGCTTTCTTT. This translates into CASSLKQGSTEAFF.

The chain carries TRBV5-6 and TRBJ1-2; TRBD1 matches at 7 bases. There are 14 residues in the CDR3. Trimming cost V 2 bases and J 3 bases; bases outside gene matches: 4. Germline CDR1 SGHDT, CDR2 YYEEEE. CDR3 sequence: CASSFLRGDYGYTF. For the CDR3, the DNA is TGTGCCAGCAGCTTCCTCAGGGGGGACTATGGCTACACCTTC.

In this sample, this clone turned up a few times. The CDR3 sequence: CASSIRQVASSEQYF. CDR3 DNA sequence: TGCGCCAGCAGCATCCGACAGGTAGCGAGTAGCGAGCAGTACTTC. The V and J genes are TRBV5-1 and TRBJ2-7; D is possibly TRBD1 (6 bases). From germline, CDR1 is SGHRS and CDR2 YFSETQ. The CDR3 contains 15 residues. Trimming stripped 4 bases from V and 6 bases from J, with 20 bases between.

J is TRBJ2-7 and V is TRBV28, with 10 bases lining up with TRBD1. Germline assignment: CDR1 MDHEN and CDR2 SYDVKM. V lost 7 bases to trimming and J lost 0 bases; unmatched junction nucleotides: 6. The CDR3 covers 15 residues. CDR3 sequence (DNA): TGTGCCAGCATAATTTGGGACAGGGGCTCCTACGAGCAGTACTTC. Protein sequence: CASIIWDRGSYEQYF.

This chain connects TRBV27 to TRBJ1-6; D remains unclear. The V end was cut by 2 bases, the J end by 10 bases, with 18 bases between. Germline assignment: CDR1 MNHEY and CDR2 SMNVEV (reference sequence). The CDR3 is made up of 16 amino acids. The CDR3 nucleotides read TGTGCCAGCAGTTTAGGAGTCCGGCAAAGTGGATCACCCCTCCACTTT. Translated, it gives CASSLGVRQSGSPLHF.